This T cell receptor (beta chain) appears in the sequencing data of a study of Ad26.COV2.S vaccination and SARS-CoV-2 variants. Study context: Donor was assigned to the Ad26.COV2.S arm of trial COV1001. Overall study findings and caveats: Recipients of vaccine and of placebo showed similar breadth of their non-spike TCR repertoires.

On this clone: Its antigen is still unknown.

The CDR3 has 14 amino acids. The V end lost 8 bases, the J end lost 3 bases, and 14 bases lay between the germline ends. Germline V gene lookup returns CDR1 SNHLY and CDR2 FYNNEI. Produced via immunoSEQ multiplex PCR; TCRdb's table is partial and in-frame only. The sample includes about 390,000 clones, 70% to 90% seen only once; the top ten take approximately 3.7%. The treatment here: around 19 received Ad26.COV2.S at low or high dose, single or two shots; about 5 received placebo; per-sample allocation not given. The samples were gathered on day 63 after the first injection of vaccine or placebo. The TCR originated in a person between 18 and 60 years old who received the Ad26.COV2.S COVID-19 vaccine or a placebo. This chain links TRBV2 with TRBJ2-1; tentative D call: TRBD1 (7 bases). The sequenced sample was peripheral blood, obtained in a trial of Ad26.COV2.S vaccine versus placebo. CDR3 loop: CASGGDSYYNEQFF. The DNA of the CDR3 is TGTGCCAGCGGAGGGGACAGCTACTACAATGAGCAGTTCTTC.